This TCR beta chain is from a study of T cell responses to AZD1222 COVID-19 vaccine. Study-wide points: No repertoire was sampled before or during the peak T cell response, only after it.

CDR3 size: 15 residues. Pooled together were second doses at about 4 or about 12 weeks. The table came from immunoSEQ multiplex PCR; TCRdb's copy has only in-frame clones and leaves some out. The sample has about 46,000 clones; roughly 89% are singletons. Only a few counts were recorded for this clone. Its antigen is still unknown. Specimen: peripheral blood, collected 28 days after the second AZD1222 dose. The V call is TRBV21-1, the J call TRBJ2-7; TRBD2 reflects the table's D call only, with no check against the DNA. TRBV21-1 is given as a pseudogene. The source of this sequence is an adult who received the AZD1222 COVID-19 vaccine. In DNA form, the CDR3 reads TGTGCCAGCAGCAAAGCCCGCGGGAGATTGTTCGAGCAGTACTTC. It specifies CASSKARGRLFEQYF.